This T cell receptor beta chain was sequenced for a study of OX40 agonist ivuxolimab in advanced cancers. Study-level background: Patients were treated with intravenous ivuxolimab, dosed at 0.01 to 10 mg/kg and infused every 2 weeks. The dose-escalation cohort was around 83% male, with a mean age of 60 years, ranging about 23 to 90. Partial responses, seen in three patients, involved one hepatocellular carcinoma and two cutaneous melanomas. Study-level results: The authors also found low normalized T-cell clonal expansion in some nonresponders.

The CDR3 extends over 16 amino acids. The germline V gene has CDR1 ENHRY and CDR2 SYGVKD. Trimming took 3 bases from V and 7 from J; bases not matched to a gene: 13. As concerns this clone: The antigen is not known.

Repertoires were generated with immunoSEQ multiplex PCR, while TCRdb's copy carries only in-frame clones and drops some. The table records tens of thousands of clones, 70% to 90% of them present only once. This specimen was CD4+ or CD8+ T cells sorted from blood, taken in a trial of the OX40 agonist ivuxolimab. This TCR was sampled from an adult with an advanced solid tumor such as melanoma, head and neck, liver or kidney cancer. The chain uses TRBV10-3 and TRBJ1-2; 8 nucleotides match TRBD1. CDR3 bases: TGTGCCATCAGTGATCTCGGCGGCAGGGGGCGATCTGGCTACACCTTC. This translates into CAISDLGGRGRSGYTF.